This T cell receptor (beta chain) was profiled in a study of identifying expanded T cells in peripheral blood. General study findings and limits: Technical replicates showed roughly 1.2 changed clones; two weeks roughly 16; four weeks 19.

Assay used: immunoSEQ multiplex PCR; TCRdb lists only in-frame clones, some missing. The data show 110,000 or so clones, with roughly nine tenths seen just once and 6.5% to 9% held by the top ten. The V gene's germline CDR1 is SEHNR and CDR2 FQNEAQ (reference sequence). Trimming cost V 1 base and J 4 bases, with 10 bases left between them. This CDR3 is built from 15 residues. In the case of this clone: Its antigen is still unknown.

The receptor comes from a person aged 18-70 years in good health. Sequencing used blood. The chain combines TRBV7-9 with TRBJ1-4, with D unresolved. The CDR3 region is CASSLGTSHNEKLFF. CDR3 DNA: TGTGCCAGCAGCTTAGGCACCAGTCATAATGAAAAACTGTTTTTT.